This T cell receptor beta chain was observed in a study of Graves' ophthalmopathy and Graves' hyperthyroidism. Amplification from RNA transcripts yielded the TCR beta CDR3 regions. HTBI primers primed a first-round RT-PCR, and a second-round multiplex PCR followed. MiXCR, applied by TCRdb to the multiplex PCR reads, yields one record per CDR3 protein. This sample carries 350,000 to 450,000 distinct CDR3 sequences, about 17% of them seen once, and the ten largest clones take roughly 1.5%. Orbital computed tomography, thyroid ultrasound, TRAb, serum thyroxine and clinical symptoms formed the basis of diagnosis. Regarding the study as a whole: Detected in blood as well were most expanded thyroid clonotypes with frequency above 0.001.

This clonotype was seen at least ten times. Its cognate antigen is unknown. Sequencing was done on a sample of peripheral blood. This receptor was taken from a woman between 18 and 29 years old with Graves' ophthalmopathy.

CDR3 coding DNA: TGCAGTGCCCGGGGAGAGTCCACCGGGGAGCTGTTTTTT. It encodes CSARGESTGELFF. The chain uses TRBV20-1 and TRBJ2-2, with D possibly matching TRBD2 (5 bases). This CDR3 region has 13 residues. V lost 6 bases and J lost 4, with 12 bases in between. Looked up from germline, CDR1 is DFQATT and CDR2 is SNEGSKA (reference sequence).